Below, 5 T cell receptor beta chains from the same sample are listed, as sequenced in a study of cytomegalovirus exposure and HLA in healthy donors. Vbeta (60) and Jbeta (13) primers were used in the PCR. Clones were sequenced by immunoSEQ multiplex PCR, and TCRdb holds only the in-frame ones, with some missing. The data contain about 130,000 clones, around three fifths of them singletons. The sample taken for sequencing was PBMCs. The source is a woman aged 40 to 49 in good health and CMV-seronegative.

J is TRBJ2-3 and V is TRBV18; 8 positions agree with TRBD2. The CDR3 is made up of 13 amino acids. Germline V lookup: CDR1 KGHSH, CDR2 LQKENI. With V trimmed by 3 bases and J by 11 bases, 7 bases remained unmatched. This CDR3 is CASSPPVSGEQYF. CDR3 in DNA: TGTGCCAGCTCACCTCCCGTTAGCGGGGAGCAGTATTTT.

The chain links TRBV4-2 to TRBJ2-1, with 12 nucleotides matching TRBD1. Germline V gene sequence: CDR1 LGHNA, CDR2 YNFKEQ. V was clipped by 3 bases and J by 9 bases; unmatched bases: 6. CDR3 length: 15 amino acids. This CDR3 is CASSQGQGASSEQFF. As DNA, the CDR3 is TGTGCCAGCAGCCAGGGACAGGGGGCCTCAAGTGAGCAGTTCTTC.

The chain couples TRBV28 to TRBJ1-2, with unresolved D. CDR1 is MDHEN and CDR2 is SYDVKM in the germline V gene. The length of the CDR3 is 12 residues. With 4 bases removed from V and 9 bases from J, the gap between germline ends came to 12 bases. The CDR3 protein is CASSSFQESYTF. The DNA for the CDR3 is TGTGCCAGCAGTTCATTCCAGGAAAGCTACACCTTC.

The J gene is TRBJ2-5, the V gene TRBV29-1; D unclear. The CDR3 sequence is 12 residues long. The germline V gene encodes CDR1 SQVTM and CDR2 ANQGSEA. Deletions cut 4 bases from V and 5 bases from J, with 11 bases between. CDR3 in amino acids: CSVAAWRETQYF. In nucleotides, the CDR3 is TGCAGCGTTGCGGCTTGGCGGGAGACCCAGTACTTC.

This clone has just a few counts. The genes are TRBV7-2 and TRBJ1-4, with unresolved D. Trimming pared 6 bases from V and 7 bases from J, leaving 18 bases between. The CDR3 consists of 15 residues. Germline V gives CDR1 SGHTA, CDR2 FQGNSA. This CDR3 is CASSQDGGSREKLFF. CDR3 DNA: TGTGCCAGCAGTCAAGACGGCGGATCCCGTGAAAAACTGTTTTTT.